This entry lists 7 T cell receptor beta chains sequenced from one sample in a study of cytomegalovirus exposure and HLA in healthy donors. The PCR used 60 Vbeta and 13 Jbeta primers. Assay: immunoSEQ multiplex PCR; the TCRdb copy retains only in-frame clones and omits some. The sample consists of some 140,000 clones, roughly 77% of them appearing once. The sequencing input was PBMCs. The receptors were sampled from a man aged 25 to 45 in good health.

This sequence joins TRBV4-1 and TRBJ2-5, with 7 positions matching TRBD2. Per the germline V gene, CDR1 is MGHRA and CDR2 is YSYEKL. The CDR3 consists of 14 residues. The J segment lost 5 bases and the V segment lost 1 base, leaving 4 bases of the junction unmatched. For the CDR3, the DNA is TGCGCCAGCAGCCAAGTGGAGGGAGGGGAGACCCAGTACTTC. The encoded protein is CASSQVEGGETQYF.

The chain employs TRBV19 and TRBJ2-7; D possibly corresponds to TRBD1 (5 bases). Trimming took 3 bases from V and 3 from J, leaving 12 bases between them. Germline CDR1 LNHDA, CDR2 SQIVND (reference sequence). The CDR3 is 14 amino acids. As DNA, the CDR3 is TGTGCCAGTAGTATCGGTCAGGGCATCTACGAGCAGTACTTC. It codes for CASSIGQGIYEQYF. Full variable domain (rest looked up from reference TRBV19 and TRBJ2-7): DGGITQSPKYLFRKEGQNVTLSCEQNLNHDAMYWYRQDPGQGLRLIYYSQIVNDFQKGDIAEGYSVSREKKESFPLTVTSAQKNPTAFYLCASSIGQGIYEQYFGPGTRLTVT.

The chain combines TRBV7-2 with TRBJ2-1; 9 bases match TRBD2. V dropped 6 bases and J dropped 5; count of bases not matched to a gene: 2. The CDR3 length is 13 residues. Germline CDR1 and CDR2: SGHTA and FQGNSA. CDR3 DNA: TGTGCCAGCAGGCGACTAGCGGACAATGAGCAGTTCTTC. Protein product: CASRRLADNEQFF. Together with reference TRBV7-2 and TRBJ2-1, the CDR3 gives the full variable domain: GAGVSQSPSNKVTEKGKDVELRCDPISGHTALYWYRQSLGQGLEFLIYFQGNSAPDKSGLPSDRFSAERTGGSVSTLTIQRTQQEDSAVYLCASRRLADNEQFFGPGTRLTVL.

CDR3 sequence (DNA): TGTGCCAGCAGCGGGACAGGGTCCGGGGAGCAGTACTTC. Translated, it gives CASSGTGSGEQYF. The chain employs TRBV7-9 and TRBJ2-7, with 9 bases aligning to TRBD1. The junction had 6 bases not matched to a gene; V was cut back by 5 bases and J by 7 bases. In germline, CDR1 is SEHNR, CDR2 FQNEAQ (reference sequence). The CDR3 runs 13 residues.

The gene calls are TRBV9 and TRBJ2-2, with 9 bases fitting TRBD1. CDR3 length: 17 residues. Trimming at V came to 1 base and at J to 3 bases, leaving 7 bases not matched to a gene. The germline CDR1 and CDR2 sequences are SGDLS and YYNGEE. The CDR3 here is CASSVKGGTGYTGELFF. In DNA form, the CDR3 reads TGTGCCAGCAGCGTAAAAGGTGGGACAGGGTACACCGGGGAGCTGTTTTTT.

The chain employs TRBV9 and TRBJ2-5, with 9 bases lining up with TRBD2. The J call may be wrong; the DNA end is better matched by TRBJ2-7. The CDR3 extends over 13 amino acids. CDR1 is SGDLS, CDR2 YYNGEE, per germline. This CDR3 reads CASSVGAGGEQYF. CDR3 coding DNA: TGTGCCAGCAGCGTAGGAGCGGGAGGCGAGCAGTACTTC.

The rearrangement links TRBV6-5 to TRBJ1-1; 8 bases map to TRBD1. The length of the CDR3 is 15 residues. V shed 5 bases and J 8 bases; nucleotides not matched to a gene: 13. Germline V lookup: CDR1 MNHEY, CDR2 SVGAGI. This CDR3 reads CASSARRTGISEAFF. In nucleotides, the CDR3 is TGTGCCAGCAGTGCACGTCGGACAGGGATATCCGAAGCTTTCTTT.